The 14 T cell receptor beta chains presented below share a single source sample, sequenced in a study of blood T cell repertoires in COVID-19. Sequencing used immunoSEQ multiplex PCR; TCRdb keeps in-frame clones, though not all of them. The sample lists about 160,000 clones, 79% occurring once. The specimen was peripheral blood. Every receptor here comes from a woman aged 60 to 75 with COVID-19, enrolled during active disease.

The J gene is TRBJ2-1, the V gene TRBV6-5, with TRBD2 as a possible D gene (7 bases). V was pared by 6 bases and J by 8 bases, with 17 bases between. CDR3 length equals 14 residues. CDR1 and CDR2 (germline): MNHEY, SVGAGI. CDR3 residues: CASRTFRGGDEQFF. CDR3 DNA: TGTGCCAGCAGGACATTCAGGGGAGGGGATGAGCAGTTCTTC.

This sequence joins TRBV4-1 and TRBJ2-5, with no clear D. This CDR3 comprises 15 residues. V lost 1 base and J 2 bases, leaving 11 bases between the germline ends. Germline V lookup: CDR1 MGHRA, CDR2 YSYEKL. The CDR3 bases are TGCGCCAGCAGCCAAGCTGGGCGACGGCAAGAGACCCAGTACTTC. Amino acids: CASSQAGRRQETQYF.

This clone was recorded a few times. The rearrangement uses TRBV6-2 or TRBV6-3 and TRBJ2-7; a weak D match, TRBD1 (5 bases). The CDR3 spans 13 residues. CDR1 and CDR2 (germline): MNHEY, SVGEGT. With 0 bases removed from V and 2 bases from J, the gap between germline ends came to 5 bases. The CDR3, as DNA: TGTGCCAGCAGTTACTCGGACACCTACGAGCAGTACTTC. It translates to CASSYSDTYEQYF.

The gene calls are TRBV30 and TRBJ1-5, with D possibly matching TRBD1 (5 bases). This CDR3 is 18 amino acids long. The V end was cut by 1 base, the J end by 0 bases, with 19 bases between. The germline V gene has CDR1 GTSNPN and CDR2 SVGIG (reference sequence). The CDR3 nucleotides read TGTGCCTGGAGTGGAGCTGGGGGGGGGATTCTTAGCAATCAGCCCCAGCATTTT. Its protein is CAWSGAGGGILSNQPQHF.

The genes are TRBV5-1 and TRBJ2-2; 15 bases line up with TRBD2. CDR3 size: 19 residues. CDR1 is SGHRS, CDR2 YFSETQ, per germline. V lost 4 bases to trimming and J lost 5 bases; unmatched junction nucleotides: 12. The CDR3 DNA follows: TGCGCCAGCAGCAACCTGGGACTAGCGGGGGGCCAACGAACCGGGGAGCTGTTTTTT. Translated, it gives CASSNLGLAGGQRTGELFF.

This chain links TRBV28 with TRBJ1-1; TRBD1 matches 9 bases. The length of the CDR3 is 16 residues. Trimming cost V 1 base and J 11 bases; bases outside gene matches: 14. Looked up from germline, CDR1 is MDHEN and CDR2 is SYDVKM. CDR3 region: CASSLSGQGKDHVAFF. CDR3 nucleotide sequence: TGTGCCAGCAGTTTATCAGGACAGGGGAAGGACCATGTCGCTTTCTTT.

This rearrangement joins TRBV10-3 to TRBJ1-3; D is undetermined. CDR1 and CDR2 (germline): ENHRY, SYGVKD. V lost 5 bases and J lost 10, with 9 bases in between. This CDR3 spans 11 amino acids. In nucleotides, the CDR3 is TGTGCCATCAGTTCGCCCGGGACCATATATTTT. Translating gives CAISSPGTIYF.

The rearrangement joins TRBV7-2 to TRBJ2-1; D might be TRBD2 (5 bases). This CDR3 contains 14 residues. Germline V gene sequence: CDR1 SGHTA, CDR2 FQGNSA. V was clipped by 0 bases and J by 9 bases, with 12 bases between them. This CDR3 is CASSLAGVGGEQFF. CDR3 nucleotides: TGTGCCAGCAGCTTAGCGGGAGTAGGTGGTGAGCAGTTCTTC.

In regard to this clone: Additional DNA sequences in this sample encode the identical CDR3. V gene TRBV9 combines with J gene TRBJ1-4; D unclear. This CDR3 spans 14 amino acids. Between the trimmed V and J ends, which lost 0 bases and 5 bases, there was a span of 8 bases. Germline V lookup: CDR1 SGDLS, CDR2 YYNGEE. The DNA for the CDR3 is TGTGCCAGCAGCGTAGCAGGATCGAATGAAAAACTGTTTTTT. This gives the protein CASSVAGSNEKLFF.

The chain combines TRBV28 with TRBJ1-4, with TRBD1 as a possible D gene (5 bases). CDR1 is MDHEN, CDR2 SYDVKM, per germline. The length of the CDR3 is 15 residues. Between the trimmed V and J ends, which lost 5 bases and 0 bases, there was a span of 10 bases. DNA of the CDR3: TGTGCCAGCAGTCCGACGACAGCAACTAATGAAAAACTGTTTTTT. It codes for CASSPTTATNEKLFF. The variable domain in full, completed from reference TRBV28 and TRBJ1-4, reads DVKVTQSSRYLVKRTGEKVFLECVQDMDHENMFWYRQDPGLGLRLIYFSYDVKMKEKGDIPEGYSVSREKKERFSLILESASTNQTSMYLCASSPTTATNEKLFFGSGTQLSVL.

The count of this clone is one. A junction end diverges from the germline sequence, so it may reflect a read error. V is TRBV7-7 and J is TRBJ2-3; 8 bases match TRBD2. This CDR3 is built from 16 residues. CDR1 is SSHAT, CDR2 FNYEAQ, per germline (reference sequence). Written as DNA, the CDR3 is TGTGCTAGCAGCTTAAACTTGGCGGGGGGAACAGATACGCAGTATTTT. This gives the protein CASSLNLAGGTDTQYF.

The chain has TRBV7-9 and TRBJ1-5, with TRBD1 matching 7 bases. V trimming: 3 bases; J trimming: 3 bases; junction bases outside the gene matches: 2. Germline values: CDR1 SEHNR, CDR2 FQNEAQ (reference sequence). This CDR3 has 14 amino acids. In DNA, the CDR3 is TGTGCCAGCAGCTTGGGACAGTACAATCAGCCCCAGCATTTT. It specifies CASSLGQYNQPQHF. Together with reference TRBV7-9 and TRBJ1-5, the CDR3 gives the full variable domain: DTGVSQNPRHKITKRGQNVTFRCDPISEHNRLYWYRQTLGQGPEFLTYFQNEAQLEKSRLLSDRFSAERPKGSFSTLEIQRTEQGDSAMYLCASSLGQYNQPQHFGDGTRLSIL.

This chain uses TRBV7-9 with TRBJ2-1; 9 bases align to TRBD2. Per the germline V gene, CDR1 is SEHNR and CDR2 is FQNEAQ (reference sequence). This CDR3 spans 13 amino acids. V lost 4 bases to trimming and J lost 8 bases; unmatched junction nucleotides: 3. The CDR3: CASSYSGGDEQFF. CDR3 DNA: TGTGCCAGCAGCTATAGCGGGGGCGATGAGCAGTTCTTC.

The chain combines TRBV2 with TRBJ1-5; D is uncertain. The CDR3 consists of 15 residues. Trimming cost V 5 bases and J 0 bases, with 11 bases left between them. CDR1 and CDR2 (germline): SNHLY, FYNNEI. The CDR3 sequence: CASSRSVYSNQPQHF. The CDR3 nucleotides are TGTGCCAGCAGTCGTTCTGTATATAGCAATCAGCCCCAGCATTTT. The full variable domain, its missing parts supplied by reference TRBV2 and TRBJ1-5, is EPEVTQTPSHQVTQMGQEVILRCVPISNHLYFYWYRQILGQKVEFLVSFYNNEISEKSEIFDDQFSVERPDGSNFTLKIRSTKLEDSAMYFCASSRSVYSNQPQHFGDGTRLSIL.